The entry that follows covers one T cell receptor (beta chain) sequence. This specimen comes from a study of blood T cell repertoires in COVID-19. Overall study: The study drew acute and convalescent COVID-19 samples from the United States, Italy and Spain.

CDR1 is KGHSH, CDR2 LQKENI, per germline. The CDR3 is 13 residues long. V was clipped by 8 bases and J by 5 bases; unmatched bases: 8. Per the study methods: The assay estimated nucleated cells by amplifying reference gene primers. Generated by immunoSEQ multiplex PCR, the TCRdb table keeps only in-frame clones and is missing some. V and J calls and clone size follow that table, whereas D and trimming were derived from the DNA. The sample has more than 100,000 clones; around 80% are singletons. This chain uses TRBV18 with TRBJ1-2; 7 bases are shared with TRBD1. Sequenced: peripheral blood. The receptor was derived from a man in his 60s with active or convalescent COVID-19. The DNA for the CDR3 is TGTGCCAGCACGCAGGGACAGTCTTATGGCTACACCTTC. Amino acid sequence: CASTQGQSYGYTF.